Included here is one TCR beta chain sequence, with context. Its specificity is unknown. This sample is drawn from a study of OX40 agonist ivuxolimab in advanced cancers. For the study at large: Males comprised 70% to 85% of the group, whose mean age was roughly 64 years (range roughly 20 to 90). Notes on the study in general: At 0.1 to 3.0 mg/kg and by week 6, CD4+ and CD8+ T cells in the blood had expanded clonally.

Germline CDR1 is SGHVS and CDR2 is FNYEAQ. The CDR3 has 15 amino acids. V was cut by 6 bases and J by 4 bases, with 13 bases left in between. The method was immunoSEQ multiplex PCR; TCRdb's version includes in-frame clones alone and lacks a portion of them. Of tens of thousands of clones listed, nearly 90% are singletons. The clonotype was recovered from an adult with an advanced solid tumor such as melanoma, head and neck, liver or kidney cancer. This specimen consisted of CD4+ or CD8+ T cells sorted from blood, obtained in a trial of the OX40 agonist ivuxolimab. The rearrangement joins TRBV7-6 to TRBJ2-6; D is ambiguous. The DNA of the CDR3 is TGTGCCAGCAGATATGTACCACCCGGGGCCAACGTCCTGACTTTC. Its protein product is CASRYVPPGANVLTF.